This T cell receptor beta chain was obtained from a study of T cell repertoires in cytomegalovirus infection. Overall study findings and caveats: Across the ex vivo response, the dominant clonotypes were HLA-C-restricted CMV-specific TCR beta clonotypes.

Looked up from germline, CDR1 is SGHVS and CDR2 is FQNEAQ. CDR3 length: 16 residues. V shed 3 bases, J shed 1 base, and the junction held 6 bases outside the gene matches. In this sample, this clonotype turned up a few times. The antigen remains undetermined. From the reads, TCRdb called clonotypes with MiXCR, one entry per CDR3 protein. The profile covers under 200,000 distinct CDR3 sequences, with 15% to 20% appearing a single time and 15% to 20% taken by the ten largest. Sequencing was carried out using CD8+ T cells from PBMCs. The receptor was derived from a human donor in good health (CMV status not recorded). Some clones in this sample may be carry-over from other donors' samples. The chain links TRBV7-8 to TRBJ2-7, with 10 positions matching TRBD2. The CDR3 here is CASSFPTSGISYEQYF. The CDR3 region has the DNA TGTGCCAGCAGCTTCCCCACTAGCGGGATTTCCTACGAGCAGTACTTC.